These T cell receptor beta chains were read from a single sample in a study of HIV-infected patients and healthy controls. TCRdb re-analysed the 5' RACE reads in MiXCR, keeping a single row per CDR3 protein. The profile covers about 6,500 distinct CDR3 sequences, with around 7% appearing a single time and 16% taken by the ten largest. Sequencing was performed on blood, taken during antiretroviral therapy. These receptors all come from an adult with HIV infection. CDR3s include the opening cysteine and the closing phenylalanine or tryptophan. D genes are given only for firm matches. Size values are once, few and many counts, or a class for expanded clones, and some rows have none.

j_call: TRBJ2-3
v_call: TRBV29-1
d_call: -
clone_size: medium-sized
cdr3_aa: CSVSRQALVTDTQYF
cdr3_nt: TGCAGCGTCTCTCGACAGGCCCTTGTCACAGATACGCAGTATTTT

j_call: TRBJ1-5
v_call: TRBV28
d_call: -
clone_size: medium-sized
cdr3_aa: CASSFRHPLMNQPQHF
cdr3_nt: TGTGCCAGCAGTTTCAGACACCCGCTTATGAATCAGCCCCAGCATTTT

j_call: TRBJ2-1
v_call: TRBV5-1
d_call: -
clone_size: medium-sized
cdr3_aa: CASSLRGGDLDNEQFF
cdr3_nt: TGCGCCAGCAGCTTGAGAGGAGGAGACCTTGACAATGAGCAGTTCTTC

j_call: TRBJ1-1
v_call: TRBV5-4
d_call: -
clone_size: many
cdr3_aa: CASSQKVPGSEAFF
cdr3_nt: TGTGCCAGCAGTCAGAAGGTCCCCGGATCTGAAGCTTTCTTT

j_call: TRBJ1-5
v_call: TRBV25-1
d_call: -
clone_size: medium-sized
cdr3_aa: CATPSEGHQPQHF
cdr3_nt: TGTGCCACCCCTTCTGAGGGGCATCAGCCCCAGCATTTT

j_call: TRBJ2-1
v_call: TRBV3-1
d_call: TRBD2
clone_size: few
cdr3_aa: CASSLSAGGNNEQFF
cdr3_nt: TGTGCCAGCAGCCTTTCAGCGGGAGGTAACAATGAGCAGTTCTTC

j_call: TRBJ1-5
v_call: TRBV2
d_call: TRBD1
clone_size: medium-sized
cdr3_aa: CASSVGTVQPQHF
cdr3_nt: TGTGCCAGCAGTGTAGGGACAGTTCAGCCCCAGCATTTT

j_call: TRBJ2-1
v_call: TRBV14
d_call: -
clone_size: few
cdr3_aa: CATAFSSYNEQFF
cdr3_nt: TGTGCCACTGCCTTTAGCTCCTACAATGAGCAGTTCTTC

j_call: TRBJ2-2
v_call: TRBV11-2
d_call: TRBD2
clone_size: many
cdr3_aa: CASSLWVAGNTGELFF
cdr3_nt: TGTGCCAGCAGCTTATGGGTAGCGGGGAACACCGGGGAGCTGTTTTTT

j_call: TRBJ2-1
v_call: TRBV24-1
d_call: -
clone_size: many
cdr3_aa: CATSDLEGHGSYNEQFF
cdr3_nt: TGTGCCACCAGTGATTTGGAAGGTCATGGCTCCTACAATGAGCAGTTCTTC

j_call: TRBJ1-2
v_call: TRBV12-3/TRBV12-4
d_call: -
clone_size: medium-sized
cdr3_aa: CASSLVGVGGYTF
cdr3_nt: TGTGCCAGCAGTTTAGTAGGGGTTGGAGGCTACACCTTC

j_call: TRBJ2-7
v_call: TRBV7-2
d_call: -
clone_size: medium-sized
cdr3_aa: CASSLYNLPTVNYEQYF
cdr3_nt: TGTGCCAGCAGCTTATACAACCTCCCGACAGTCAATTACGAGCAGTACTTC

j_call: TRBJ2-5
v_call: TRBV20-1
d_call: -
clone_size: many
cdr3_aa: CSARVNSGMETQYF
cdr3_nt: TGCAGTGCTAGAGTTAATTCGGGGATGGAGACCCAGTACTTC

j_call: TRBJ2-2
v_call: TRBV12-3/TRBV12-4
d_call: TRBD1
clone_size: medium-sized
cdr3_aa: CASREKDRGRTGELFF
cdr3_nt: TGTGCCAGCAGAGAAAAGGACAGGGGGAGAACCGGGGAGCTGTTTTTT

j_call: TRBJ2-3
v_call: TRBV7-2
d_call: -
clone_size: -
cdr3_aa: CASSSWNTDTQYF
cdr3_nt: TGTGCCAGCAGTTCATGGAACACAGATACGCAGTATTTT

j_call: TRBJ2-3
v_call: TRBV7-2
d_call: TRBD1
clone_size: medium-sized
cdr3_aa: CATSTGGDADTQYF
cdr3_nt: TGTGCCACCTCGACAGGGGGTGACGCAGATACGCAGTATTTT

j_call: TRBJ2-2
v_call: TRBV13
d_call: TRBD1
clone_size: -
cdr3_aa: CASSEGTGAGELFF
cdr3_nt: TGTGCCAGCAGCGAGGGGACAGGGGCCGGGGAGCTGTTTTTT

j_call: TRBJ2-1
v_call: TRBV28
d_call: -
clone_size: medium-sized
cdr3_aa: CASSREPPNEQFF
cdr3_nt: TGTGCCAGCAGTCGGGAACCCCCCAATGAGCAGTTCTTC

j_call: TRBJ2-7
v_call: TRBV19
d_call: TRBD2
clone_size: few
cdr3_aa: CAIGTSGRTPYEQYF
cdr3_nt: TGTGCCATCGGGACTAGCGGGAGGACCCCCTACGAGCAGTACTTC

j_call: TRBJ1-1
v_call: TRBV30
d_call: -
clone_size: many
cdr3_aa: CAWEDGHTEAFF
cdr3_nt: TGTGCCTGGGAGGACGGCCACACTGAAGCTTTCTTT

j_call: TRBJ2-1
v_call: TRBV7-8
d_call: -
clone_size: medium-sized
cdr3_aa: CASSLVGYNEQFF
cdr3_nt: TGTGCCAGCAGCTTAGTTGGTTACAATGAGCAGTTCTTC

j_call: TRBJ1-2
v_call: TRBV29-1
d_call: -
clone_size: many
cdr3_aa: CSVEDRWGMGYTF
cdr3_nt: TGCAGCGTTGAAGATCGCTGGGGAATGGGCTACACCTTC

j_call: TRBJ2-5
v_call: TRBV6-6
d_call: -
clone_size: -
cdr3_aa: CASSSVRDAQETQYF
cdr3_nt: TGTGCCAGCAGTTCAGTCCGGGATGCCCAAGAGACCCAGTACTTC

j_call: TRBJ2-1
v_call: TRBV12-3/TRBV12-4
d_call: -
clone_size: medium-sized
cdr3_aa: CASTSGVTDNEQFF
cdr3_nt: TGTGCCAGCACTTCGGGAGTGACCGACAATGAGCAGTTCTTC

j_call: TRBJ2-3
v_call: TRBV7-2
d_call: -
clone_size: medium-sized
cdr3_aa: CASTTSNLDTQYF
cdr3_nt: TGTGCCAGCACCACAAGCAATCTCGATACGCAGTATTTT

j_call: TRBJ1-1
v_call: TRBV30
d_call: -
clone_size: medium-sized
cdr3_aa: CAWSEAGWDTEAFF
cdr3_nt: TGTGCCTGGAGTGAGGCGGGTTGGGACACTGAAGCTTTCTTT

j_call: TRBJ2-3
v_call: TRBV5-6
d_call: -
clone_size: many
cdr3_aa: CASSLGVSGFTDTQYF
cdr3_nt: TGTGCCAGCAGCTTGGGGGTTTCGGGGTTCACAGATACGCAGTATTTT

j_call: TRBJ1-5
v_call: TRBV7-8
d_call: -
clone_size: medium-sized
cdr3_aa: CASSPGGVPQHF
cdr3_nt: TGTGCCAGCAGCCCCGGGGGGGTGCCCCAGCATTTT

j_call: TRBJ2-7
v_call: TRBV19
d_call: TRBD2
clone_size: many
cdr3_aa: CASSIGAGGNEEQYF
cdr3_nt: TGTGCCAGTAGTATCGGAGCGGGAGGAAATGAAGAGCAGTACTTC

j_call: TRBJ1-2
v_call: TRBV20-1
d_call: -
clone_size: many
cdr3_aa: CSASHRNYGYTF
cdr3_nt: TGCAGTGCTAGTCACAGAAACTATGGCTACACCTTC

j_call: TRBJ2-7
v_call: TRBV2
d_call: -
clone_size: medium-sized
cdr3_aa: CASSEELTYEQYF
cdr3_nt: TGTGCCAGCAGTGAGGAACTTACCTACGAGCAGTACTTC

j_call: TRBJ2-5
v_call: TRBV18
d_call: -
clone_size: many
cdr3_aa: CASSPPSEGRETQYF
cdr3_nt: TGTGCCAGCTCACCCCCCTCGGAGGGCCGAGAGACCCAGTACTTC

j_call: TRBJ2-1
v_call: TRBV2
d_call: TRBD2
clone_size: many
cdr3_aa: CASSLAGGSSYNEQFF
cdr3_nt: TGTGCCAGCAGTCTAGCGGGGGGGAGCTCCTACAATGAGCAGTTCTTC

j_call: TRBJ1-2
v_call: TRBV29-1
d_call: -
clone_size: many
cdr3_aa: CSVEGDRAYNYGYTF
cdr3_nt: TGCAGCGTTGAAGGGGACCGGGCCTATAACTATGGCTACACCTTC

j_call: TRBJ2-3
v_call: TRBV7-7
d_call: -
clone_size: few
cdr3_aa: CASSQSVGTDTQYF
cdr3_nt: TGTGCCAGCAGCCAGTCAGTTGGGACAGATACGCAGTATTTT

j_call: TRBJ1-2
v_call: TRBV6-5
d_call: -
clone_size: few
cdr3_aa: CASSYSASSGYGYTF
cdr3_nt: TGTGCCAGCAGTTATTCGGCCTCCTCAGGCTATGGCTACACCTTC

j_call: TRBJ2-1
v_call: TRBV10-3
d_call: -
clone_size: -
cdr3_aa: CAIRTPGSSSPEQFF
cdr3_nt: TGTGCCATCAGGACTCCCGGGTCCTCATCCCCTGAGCAGTTCTTC

j_call: TRBJ1-1
v_call: TRBV5-1
d_call: -
clone_size: medium-sized
cdr3_aa: CASSMIGHDNTEAFF
cdr3_nt: TGCGCCAGCAGCATGATAGGACACGATAACACTGAAGCTTTCTTT

j_call: TRBJ2-2
v_call: TRBV19
d_call: -
clone_size: few
cdr3_aa: CASSLQGPGTGELFF
cdr3_nt: TGTGCCAGTAGCTTACAGGGCCCGGGCACCGGGGAGCTGTTTTTT

j_call: TRBJ2-3
v_call: TRBV5-4
d_call: -
clone_size: medium-sized
cdr3_aa: CASSLGAGSTDTQYF
cdr3_nt: TGTGCCAGCAGCTTGGGGGCAGGGAGCACAGATACGCAGTATTTT

j_call: TRBJ2-2
v_call: TRBV21-1
d_call: -
clone_size: medium-sized
cdr3_aa: CASSKVLGTGTGELFF
cdr3_nt: TGTGCCAGCAGCAAAGTATTAGGGACAGGGACCGGGGAGCTGTTTTTT